The 2 T cell receptor beta chains in this list originate from one sample, sequenced in a study of identical twins. TCRdb redid the calling of the 5' RACE reads with MiXCR, one entry per CDR3 protein. The repertoire holds about 240,000 distinct CDR3 sequences, with about 13% as singletons. This same sample was also taken into another study, of yellow fever vaccine responses in identical twins.

Sample: memory (CD45RO+) T cells sorted from blood. These receptors all stem from a young woman in good health.

This clonotype was found a few times. The chain uses TRBV7-2 and TRBJ2-7; a possible D gene is TRBD2 (5 bases). With 4 bases removed from V and 2 bases from J, the gap between germline ends came to 15 bases. Per the germline V gene, CDR1 is SGHTA and CDR2 is FQGNSA. The CDR3 runs to 15 residues. The chain's CDR3 is CASSSNIGIAYEQYF. The CDR3, as DNA: TGTGCCAGCAGCTCAAATATCGGGATAGCCTACGAGCAGTACTTC.

V is TRBV7-2 and J is TRBJ2-5; D possibly corresponds to TRBD2 (7 bases). The CDR3 contains 14 residues. Looked up from germline, CDR1 is SGHTA and CDR2 is FQGNSA. Trimming left V 2 bases short and J 5 bases short, with 12 bases between. The CDR3 protein is CASSLMGGAETQYF. DNA for the CDR3: TGTGCCAGCAGCTTAATGGGGGGGGCGGAGACCCAGTACTTC.